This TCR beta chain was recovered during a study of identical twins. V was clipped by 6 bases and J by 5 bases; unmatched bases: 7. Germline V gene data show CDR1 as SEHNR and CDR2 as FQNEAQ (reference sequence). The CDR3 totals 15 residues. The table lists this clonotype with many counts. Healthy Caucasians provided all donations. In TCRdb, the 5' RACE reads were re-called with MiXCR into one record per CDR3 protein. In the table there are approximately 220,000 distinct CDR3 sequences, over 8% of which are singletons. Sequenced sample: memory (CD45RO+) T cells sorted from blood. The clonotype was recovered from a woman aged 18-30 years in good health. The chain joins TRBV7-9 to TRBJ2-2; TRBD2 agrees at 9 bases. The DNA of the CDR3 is TGTGCCAGCAGACGTAGCGGGAGCGGTACCGGGGAGCTGTTTTTT. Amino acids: CASRRSGSGTGELFF.